A single sample gave rise to the 8 T cell receptor beta chains below, sequenced in a study of cytomegalovirus exposure and HLA in healthy donors. PCR was performed using 60 Vbeta and 13 Jbeta primers. Measured with immunoSEQ multiplex PCR; TCRdb has only the in-frame clones, and not every one. The data contain about 91,000 clones, about 70% of them singletons. The specimen was PBMCs. The receptors were sampled from a female donor in good health and CMV-seronegative.

This chain uses TRBV11-2 with TRBJ2-7, with D perhaps matching TRBD2 (5 bases). Germline CDR1 reads SGHAT; CDR2 reads FQNNGV. The length of the CDR3 is 15 residues. V dropped 1 base and J dropped 0 bases, with 10 bases sitting between them. The CDR3 region is CASSLGLSASYEQYF. The CDR3 DNA sequence: TGTGCCAGCAGCTTAGGTCTTAGCGCCTCCTACGAGCAGTACTTC.

The chain is built from TRBV15 and TRBJ2-5, with D perhaps TRBD2 (5 bases). Germline-derived CDR1 and CDR2 are LNHNV and YYDKDF (reference sequence). V dropped 5 bases and J dropped 4 bases, with 17 bases sitting between them. The CDR3 totals 15 residues. CDR3 region: CATSAGVGSGETQYF. CDR3 in DNA: TGTGCCACCAGCGCTGGGGTGGGCAGCGGAGAGACCCAGTACTTC.

The genes are TRBV10-2 and TRBJ2-7; D is perhaps TRBD2 (5 bases). Germline V gene sequence: CDR1 WSHSY, CDR2 SAAADI. The CDR3 runs to 13 residues. The V end lost 3 bases, the J end lost 4 bases, and 10 bases lay between the germline ends. The chain's CDR3 is CASSEPSFYEQYF. The CDR3, as DNA: TGCGCCAGCAGTGAACCTAGCTTTTACGAGCAGTACTTC.

This clone is a singleton in its sample. V and J are TRBV29-1 and TRBJ2-7; 9 nucleotides agree with TRBD1. Germline V gene data show CDR1 as SQVTM and CDR2 as ANQGSEA. Trimming removed 3 bases from V and 3 bases from J; junction bases left unmatched: 3. CDR3 length: 13 amino acids. Here the CDR3 DNA reads TGCAGCGTTGAGGGGACAGGGCGCTACGAGCAGTACTTC. It yields the protein CSVEGTGRYEQYF.

The chain carries TRBV29-1 and TRBJ2-7; D remains ambiguous. V lost 5 bases to trimming and J lost 3 bases, with 8 bases between them. CDR3 length: 11 residues. Germline loops: CDR1 SQVTM, CDR2 ANQGSEA. For the CDR3, the DNA is TGCAGCGTTTTACTGGTCTACGAGCAGTACTTC. It translates to CSVLLVYEQYF.

This clone is a singleton in its sample. This sequence joins TRBV5-1 and TRBJ1-6; tentatively, D is TRBD1 (6 bases). Trimming stripped 4 bases from V and 9 bases from J, with 11 bases between. Germline CDR1 is SGHRS and CDR2 is YFSETQ. This CDR3 contains 13 residues. The CDR3 DNA sequence: TGCGCCAGCAGCCCTGACAGGTTTTCACCCCTCCACTTT. It is translated as CASSPDRFSPLHF.

The chain recombines TRBV27 with TRBJ2-7; D may be TRBD1 (5 bases). Deletions cut 6 bases from V and 6 bases from J, with 12 bases between. This CDR3 is built from 12 residues. CDR1 MNHEY and CDR2 SMNVEV come from the germline V gene (reference sequence). The CDR3 region is CASSSSRVEQYF. DNA for the CDR3: TGTGCCAGCAGCAGTAGCAGGGTCGAGCAGTACTTC.

This chain links TRBV6-1 with TRBJ1-5; no clear D. Trimming stripped 3 bases from V and 9 bases from J, with 21 bases between. The CDR3 consists of 16 residues. CDR1 and CDR2 (germline): MNHNS, SASEGT. The chain's CDR3 is CASSERETGPEWPQHF. DNA for the CDR3: TGTGCCAGCAGTGAGAGAGAGACGGGTCCCGAGTGGCCCCAGCATTTT.